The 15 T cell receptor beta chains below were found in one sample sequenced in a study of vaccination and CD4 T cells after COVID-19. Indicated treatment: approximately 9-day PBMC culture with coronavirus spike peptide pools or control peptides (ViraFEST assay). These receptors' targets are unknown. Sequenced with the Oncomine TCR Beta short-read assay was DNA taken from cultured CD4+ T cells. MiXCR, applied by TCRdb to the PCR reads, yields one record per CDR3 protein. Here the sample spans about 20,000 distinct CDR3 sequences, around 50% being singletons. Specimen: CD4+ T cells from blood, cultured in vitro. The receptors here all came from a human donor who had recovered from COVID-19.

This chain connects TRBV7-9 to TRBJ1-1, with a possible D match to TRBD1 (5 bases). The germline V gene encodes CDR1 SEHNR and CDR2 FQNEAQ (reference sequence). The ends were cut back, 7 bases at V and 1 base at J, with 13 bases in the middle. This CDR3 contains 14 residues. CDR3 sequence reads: CASNPSGGNTEAFF. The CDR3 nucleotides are TGTGCCAGCAACCCCTCCGGGGGGAACACTGAAGCTTTCTTT.

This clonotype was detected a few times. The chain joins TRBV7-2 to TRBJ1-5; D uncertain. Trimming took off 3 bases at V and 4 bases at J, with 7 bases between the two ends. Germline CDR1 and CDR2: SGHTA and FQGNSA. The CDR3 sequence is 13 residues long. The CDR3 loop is CASSLGRNQPQHF. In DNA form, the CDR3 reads TGTGCCAGCAGCTTGGGGAGAAATCAGCCCCAGCATTTT.

In DNA form, the CDR3 reads TGCAGTGCTAGTACGGCTTTAGCGGGGGGGCACGAGCAGTACTTC. It yields the protein CSASTALAGGHEQYF. The gene calls are TRBV20-1 and TRBJ2-7; TRBD2 matches at 11 bases. This CDR3 has 15 residues. CDR1 and CDR2 from the germline V gene are DFQATT and SNEGSKA (reference sequence). V gave up 3 bases and J gave up 5 bases; unmatched junction bases: 9.

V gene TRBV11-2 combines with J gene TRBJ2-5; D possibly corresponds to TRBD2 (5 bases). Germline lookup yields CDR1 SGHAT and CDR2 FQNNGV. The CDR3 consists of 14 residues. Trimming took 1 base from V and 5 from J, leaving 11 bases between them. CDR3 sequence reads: CASSLGPSGETQYF. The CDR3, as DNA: TGTGCCAGCAGCTTAGGACCCTCGGGGGAGACCCAGTACTTC.

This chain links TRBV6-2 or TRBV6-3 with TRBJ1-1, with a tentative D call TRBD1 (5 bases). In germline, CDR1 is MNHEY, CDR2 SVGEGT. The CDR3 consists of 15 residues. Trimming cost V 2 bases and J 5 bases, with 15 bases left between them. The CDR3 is CASSYGGDWRTEAFF. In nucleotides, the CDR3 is TGTGCCAGCAGTTACGGGGGGGATTGGAGGACTGAAGCTTTCTTT.

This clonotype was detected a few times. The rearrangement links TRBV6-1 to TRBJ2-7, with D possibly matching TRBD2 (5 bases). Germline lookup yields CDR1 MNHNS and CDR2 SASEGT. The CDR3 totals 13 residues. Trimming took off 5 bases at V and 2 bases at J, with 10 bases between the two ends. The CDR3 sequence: CASSPGVAYEQYF. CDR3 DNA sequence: TGTGCCAGCAGTCCCGGGGTCGCCTACGAGCAGTACTTC.

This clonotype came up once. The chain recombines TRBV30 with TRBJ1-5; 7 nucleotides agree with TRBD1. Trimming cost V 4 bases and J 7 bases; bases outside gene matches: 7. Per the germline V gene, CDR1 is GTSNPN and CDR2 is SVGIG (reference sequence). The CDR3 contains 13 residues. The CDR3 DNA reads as TGTGCCTGGACGACAGGGAAGGGGCAGCCCCAGCATTTT. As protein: CAWTTGKGQPQHF. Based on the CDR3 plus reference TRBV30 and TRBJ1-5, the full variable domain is SQTIHQWPATLVQPVGSPLSLECTVEGTSNPNLYWYRQAAGRGLQLLFYSVGIGQISSEVPQNLSASRPQDRQFILSSKKLLLSDSGFYLCAWTTGKGQPQHFGDGTRLSIL.

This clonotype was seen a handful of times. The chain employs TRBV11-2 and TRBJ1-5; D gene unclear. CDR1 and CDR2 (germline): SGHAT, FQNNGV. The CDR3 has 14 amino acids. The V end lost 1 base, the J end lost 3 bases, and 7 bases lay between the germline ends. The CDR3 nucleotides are TGTGCCAGCAGCTTAGGACGGAACAATCAGCCCCAGCATTTT. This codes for CASSLGRNNQPQHF.

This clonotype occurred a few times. DNA of the CDR3: TGTGCCAGCAGTTTAAGGGGTATGAACACTGAAGCTTTCTTT. Its protein is CASSLRGMNTEAFF. The gene calls are TRBV27 and TRBJ1-1, with a possible D match to TRBD1 (5 bases). The germline V and J ends were trimmed by 2 bases and 0 bases, with 7 bases remaining between them. Germline CDR1 and CDR2: MNHEY and SMNVEV (reference sequence). The length of the CDR3 is 14 residues.

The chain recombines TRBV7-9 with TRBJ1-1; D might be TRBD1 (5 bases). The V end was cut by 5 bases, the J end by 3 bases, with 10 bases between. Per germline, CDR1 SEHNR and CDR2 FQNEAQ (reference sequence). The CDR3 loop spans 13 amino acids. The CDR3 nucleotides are TGTGCCAGCAGCCCCTCAGGGTACACTGAAGCTTTCTTT. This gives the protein CASSPSGYTEAFF.

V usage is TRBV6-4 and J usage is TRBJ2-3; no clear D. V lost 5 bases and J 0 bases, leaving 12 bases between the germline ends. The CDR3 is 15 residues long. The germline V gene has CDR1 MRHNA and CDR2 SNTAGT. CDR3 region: CASSKTGVSTDTQYF. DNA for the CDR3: TGTGCCAGCAGTAAAACTGGCGTTAGCACAGATACGCAGTATTTT.

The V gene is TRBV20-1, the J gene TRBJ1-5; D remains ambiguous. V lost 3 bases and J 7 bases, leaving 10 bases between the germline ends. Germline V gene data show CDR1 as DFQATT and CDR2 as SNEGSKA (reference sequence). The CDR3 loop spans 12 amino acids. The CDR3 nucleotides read TGCAGTGCTAGGACCGGGTCGCAGCCCCAGCATTTT. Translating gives CSARTGSQPQHF.

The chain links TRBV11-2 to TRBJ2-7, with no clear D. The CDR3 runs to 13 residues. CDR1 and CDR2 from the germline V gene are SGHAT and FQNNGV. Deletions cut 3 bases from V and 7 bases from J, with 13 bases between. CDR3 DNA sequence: TGTGCCAGCAGCTTTGACATGTATAGTGAGCAGTACTTC. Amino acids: CASSFDMYSEQYF.

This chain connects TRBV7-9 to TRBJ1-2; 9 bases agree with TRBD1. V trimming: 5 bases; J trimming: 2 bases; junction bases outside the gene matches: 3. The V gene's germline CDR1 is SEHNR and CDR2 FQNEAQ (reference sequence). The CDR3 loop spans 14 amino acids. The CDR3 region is CASSMGQGNYGYTF. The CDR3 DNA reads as TGTGCCAGCAGCATGGGACAGGGAAACTATGGCTACACCTTC.

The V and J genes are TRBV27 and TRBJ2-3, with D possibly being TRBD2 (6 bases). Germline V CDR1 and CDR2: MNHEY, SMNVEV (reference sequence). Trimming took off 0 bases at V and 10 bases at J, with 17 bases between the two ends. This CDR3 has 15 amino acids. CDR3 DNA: TGTGCCAGCAGTTTATCAGGGACTGGGACTCGGGCGCAGTATTTT. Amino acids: CASSLSGTGTRAQYF.